One sample yielded the 11 T cell receptor beta chains listed below, sequenced in a study of CXCR3-negative and CXCR3-positive naive CD8 T cells. No antigen is known for these receptors. The study, taken as a whole, reports: The study found more hydrophobic TRB CDR3s in CXCR3-positive naive cells than in CXCR3-negative naive cells.

All TRB cDNA libraries came from 5' RACE performed with UMI labels. No DNA is given; TCRdb re-called the 5' RACE reads and lists each CDR3 protein once. Listed are approximately 90,000 distinct CDR3 sequences; approximately 0.54% falls within the top ten. Material: naive CXCR3+ CD8+ T cells from blood. Stated subset: CD45RO-CCR7+CD27+CD95- naive CD8+ T cells expressing CXCR3 (TNR3+). Receptors were obtained from a human donor in good health. Some clones in this sample may be carry-over from other donors' samples.

This chain joins TRBV20-1 and TRBJ1-2; TCRdb's D gene call, TRBD1, goes unchecked for lack of DNA. Germline V gives CDR1 DFQATT, CDR2 SNEGSKA (reference sequence). The CDR3 totals 15 residues. CDR3 region: CSALSTGTFFYGYTF.

The V call is TRBV6-6, the J call TRBJ1-1; with no DNA, the TCRdb D assignment of TRBD1 cannot be verified. The CDR3 length is 15 residues. The germline V gene encodes CDR1 MNHNY and CDR2 SVGAGI (reference sequence). Here the CDR3 reads CASSLGTGTNTEAFF.

V is TRBV28 and J is TRBJ1-6; lacking DNA, the TRBD1 call made by TCRdb goes unchecked. The CDR3 length is 16 residues. Germline V gene sequence: CDR1 MDHEN, CDR2 SYDVKM. The CDR3 sequence: CASSLNPGQYNSPLHF.

The chain is built from TRBV7-8 and TRBJ2-1; checking the TCRdb D call of TRBD2 is not possible without DNA. Per germline, CDR1 SGHVS and CDR2 FQNEAQ. The CDR3 totals 15 residues. The CDR3 here is CASSPGTSGSNEQFF. The full variable domain, completed using reference TRBV7-8 and TRBJ2-1, is GAGVSQSPRYKVAKRGQDVALRCDPISGHVSLFWYQQALGQGPEFLTYFQNEAQLDKSGLPSDRFFAERPEGSVSTLKIQRTQQEDSAVYLCASSPGTSGSNEQFFGPGTRLTVL.

CDR3 residues: CAWSVWGGRYEQYF. The chain recombines TRBV30 with TRBJ2-7; the TRBD1 assignment by TCRdb is unverifiable without DNA. CDR1 GTSNPN and CDR2 SVGIG come from the germline V gene (reference sequence). The CDR3 consists of 14 residues.

V is TRBV28 and J is TRBJ2-5. The CDR3 contains 12 residues. Germline assignment: CDR1 MDHEN and CDR2 SYDVKM. Here the CDR3 reads CATRTPPETQYF.

The chain employs TRBV15 and TRBJ2-1; lacking DNA, the TRBD1 call made by TCRdb goes unchecked. This CDR3 has 12 amino acids. Germline V gene data show CDR1 as LNHNV and CDR2 as YYDKDF (reference sequence). The CDR3 loop reads CATRGAMDEQFF. The variable domain in full, with the rest retrieved from reference TRBV15 and TRBJ2-1, is DAMVIQNPRYQVTQFGKPVTLSCSQTLNHNVMYWYQQKSSQAPKLLFHYYDKDFNNEADTPDNFQSRRPNTSFCFLDIRSPGLGDTAMYLCATRGAMDEQFFGPGTRLTVL.

The V gene is TRBV5-1, the J gene TRBJ2-3; TCRdb gives TRBD2 as the D gene, but with no DNA this cannot be confirmed. The CDR3 covers 17 residues. Germline lookup yields CDR1 SGHRS and CDR2 YFSETQ. CDR3 region: CASSRWTSGTNTDTQYF. Full variable domain (missing parts from reference TRBV5-1 and TRBJ2-3): KAGVTQTPRYLIKTRGQQVTLSCSPISGHRSVSWYQQTPGQGLQFLFEYFSETQRNKGNFPGRFSGRQFSNSRSEMNVSTLELGDSALYLCASSRWTSGTNTDTQYFGPGTRLTVL.

This chain connects TRBV28 to TRBJ2-3; the TCRdb D gene call, TRBD2, has no DNA to confirm it. This CDR3 contains 17 residues. The V gene's germline CDR1 is MDHEN and CDR2 SYDVKM. The CDR3 region is CASGSGTSGAKRDTQYF.

The chain couples TRBV21-1 to TRBJ2-5. TRBV21-1 constitutes a pseudogene. The CDR3 has 14 residues. CDR3 residues: CASSNRPSQMAQYF.

This rearrangement joins TRBV29-1 to TRBJ2-1. Germline CDR1 and CDR2: SQVTM and ANQGSEA. The CDR3 is made up of 14 amino acids. CDR3 residues: CSVEDSGRYNEQFF.